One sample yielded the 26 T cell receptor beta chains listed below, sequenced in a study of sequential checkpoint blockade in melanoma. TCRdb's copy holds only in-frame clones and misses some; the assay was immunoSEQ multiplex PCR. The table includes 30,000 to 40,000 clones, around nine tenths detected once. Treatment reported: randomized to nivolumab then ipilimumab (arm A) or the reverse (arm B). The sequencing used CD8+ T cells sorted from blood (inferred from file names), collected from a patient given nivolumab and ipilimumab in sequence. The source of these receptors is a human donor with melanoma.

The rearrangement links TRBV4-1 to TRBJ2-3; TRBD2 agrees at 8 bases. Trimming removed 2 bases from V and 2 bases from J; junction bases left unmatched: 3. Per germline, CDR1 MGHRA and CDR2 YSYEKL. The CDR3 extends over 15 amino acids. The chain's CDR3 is CASSQILADTDTQYF. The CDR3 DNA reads TGCGCCAGCAGCCAAATACTAGCGGACACAGATACGCAGTATTTT.

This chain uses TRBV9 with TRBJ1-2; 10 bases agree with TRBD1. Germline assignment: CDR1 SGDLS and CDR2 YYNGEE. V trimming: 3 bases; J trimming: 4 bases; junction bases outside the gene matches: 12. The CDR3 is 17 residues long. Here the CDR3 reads CASSERVDRGATYGYTF. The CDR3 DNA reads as TGTGCCAGCAGCGAGAGGGTGGACAGGGGGGCAACCTATGGCTACACCTTC.

This CDR3 is CASSVDGSDRGYGYTF. The CDR3 DNA reads TGTGCCAGCAGCGTAGACGGTTCGGACAGGGGCTATGGCTACACCTTC. The chain joins TRBV9 to TRBJ1-2; 9 nucleotides line up with TRBD1. This CDR3 has 16 residues. Germline-derived CDR1 and CDR2 are SGDLS and YYNGEE. The ends lost 0 bases at V and 4 bases at J; junction bases unmatched: 7.

This chain's CDR3 is CASSVSGRSYNEQFF. CDR3 nucleotide sequence: TGTGCCAGCAGCGTGAGCGGGAGGTCCTACAATGAGCAGTTCTTC. V gene TRBV13 combines with J gene TRBJ2-1, with 9 bases aligning to TRBD2. Germline assignment: CDR1 PRHDT and CDR2 FYEKMQ (reference sequence). V gave up 5 bases and J gave up 1 base; unmatched junction bases: 3. The length of the CDR3 is 15 residues.

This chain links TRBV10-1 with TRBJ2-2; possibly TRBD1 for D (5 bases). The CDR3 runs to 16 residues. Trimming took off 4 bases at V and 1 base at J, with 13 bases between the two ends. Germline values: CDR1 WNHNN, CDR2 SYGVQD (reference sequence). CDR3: CASSGPLDKNTGELFF. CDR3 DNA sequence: TGCGCCAGCAGTGGGCCCTTGGACAAGAACACCGGGGAGCTGTTTTTT.

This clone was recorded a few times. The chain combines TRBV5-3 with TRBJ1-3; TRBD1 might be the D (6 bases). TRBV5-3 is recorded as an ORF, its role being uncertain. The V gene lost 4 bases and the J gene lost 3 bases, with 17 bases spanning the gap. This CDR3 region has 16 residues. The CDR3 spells CARSGACRGGGNTIYF. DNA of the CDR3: TGTGCCAGAAGCGGGGCCTGCAGGGGCGGTGGAAACACCATATATTTT.

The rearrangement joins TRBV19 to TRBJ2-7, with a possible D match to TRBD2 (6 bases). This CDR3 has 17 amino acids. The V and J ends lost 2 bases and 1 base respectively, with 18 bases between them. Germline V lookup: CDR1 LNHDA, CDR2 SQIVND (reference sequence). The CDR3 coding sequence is TGTGCCAGTAGTATAAAAGGGACGGGAGTTCTATCCTACGAGCAGTACTTC. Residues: CASSIKGTGVLSYEQYF.

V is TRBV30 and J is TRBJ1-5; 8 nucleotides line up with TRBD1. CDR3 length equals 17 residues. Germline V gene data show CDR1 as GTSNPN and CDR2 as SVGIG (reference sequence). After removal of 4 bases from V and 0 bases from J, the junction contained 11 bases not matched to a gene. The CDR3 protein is CAWTLGQAFSSNQPQHF. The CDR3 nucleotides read TGTGCCTGGACCCTGGGACAGGCGTTTAGTAGCAATCAGCCCCAGCATTTT. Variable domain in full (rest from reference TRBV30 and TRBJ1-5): SQTIHQWPATLVQPVGSPLSLECTVEGTSNPNLYWYRQAAGRGLQLLFYSVGIGQISSEVPQNLSASRPQDRQFILSSKKLLLSDSGFYLCAWTLGQAFSSNQPQHFGDGTRLSIL.

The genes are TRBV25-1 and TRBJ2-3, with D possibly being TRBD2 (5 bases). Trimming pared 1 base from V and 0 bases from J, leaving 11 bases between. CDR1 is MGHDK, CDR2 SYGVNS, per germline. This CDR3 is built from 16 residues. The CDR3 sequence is CASSEWAGLSTDTQYF. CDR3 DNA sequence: TGTGCCAGCAGTGAATGGGCGGGTCTTAGCACAGATACGCAGTATTTT.

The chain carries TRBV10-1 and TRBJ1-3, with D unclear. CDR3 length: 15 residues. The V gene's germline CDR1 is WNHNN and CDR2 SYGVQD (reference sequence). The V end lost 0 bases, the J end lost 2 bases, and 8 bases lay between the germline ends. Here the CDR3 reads CASSESAATGNTIYF. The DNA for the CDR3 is TGCGCCAGCAGTGAGTCTGCAGCGACTGGAAACACCATATATTTT.

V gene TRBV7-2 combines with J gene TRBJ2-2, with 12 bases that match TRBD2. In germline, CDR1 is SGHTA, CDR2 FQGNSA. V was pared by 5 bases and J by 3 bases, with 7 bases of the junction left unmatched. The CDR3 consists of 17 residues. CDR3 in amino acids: CASSDAGTSGHTGELFF. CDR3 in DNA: TGTGCCAGCAGCGACGCCGGGACTAGCGGGCACACCGGGGAGCTGTTTTTT.

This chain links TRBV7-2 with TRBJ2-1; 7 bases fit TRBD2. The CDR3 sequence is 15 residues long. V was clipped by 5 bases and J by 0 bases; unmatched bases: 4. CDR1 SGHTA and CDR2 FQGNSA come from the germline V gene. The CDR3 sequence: CASSIERGSYNEQFF. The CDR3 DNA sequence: TGTGCCAGCAGCATCGAGCGGGGCTCCTACAATGAGCAGTTCTTC.

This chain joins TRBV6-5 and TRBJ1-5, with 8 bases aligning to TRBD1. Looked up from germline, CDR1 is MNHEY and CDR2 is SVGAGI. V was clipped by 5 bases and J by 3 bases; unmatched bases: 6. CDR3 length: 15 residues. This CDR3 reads CASSLGQGFNQPQHF. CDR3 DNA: TGTGCCAGCAGTCTCGGACAGGGCTTCAATCAGCCCCAGCATTTT.

CDR3 region: CASSIFSNYGYTF. CDR3 nucleotide sequence: TGTGCCAGCAGCATATTTTCTAACTATGGCTACACCTTC. This chain connects TRBV7-9 to TRBJ1-2; D remains ambiguous. CDR3 length equals 13 residues. Between the trimmed V and J ends, which lost 5 bases and 0 bases, there was a span of 7 bases. Looked up from germline, CDR1 is SEHNR and CDR2 is FQNEAQ (reference sequence).

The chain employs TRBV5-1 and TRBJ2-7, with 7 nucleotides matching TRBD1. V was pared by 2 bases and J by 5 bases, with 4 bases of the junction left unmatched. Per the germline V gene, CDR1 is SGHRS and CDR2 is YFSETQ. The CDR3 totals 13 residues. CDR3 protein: CASSFHRGDEQYF. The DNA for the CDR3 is TGCGCCAGCAGCTTTCACAGGGGTGACGAGCAGTACTTC.

CDR3 bases: TGTGCCAGCAGCTTTGGGCCGGGACAGGGGGCCTACAATGAGCAGTTCTTC. This codes for CASSFGPGQGAYNEQFF. This chain links TRBV7-8 with TRBJ2-1; 11 bases map to TRBD1. V was pared by 3 bases and J by 2 bases, with 6 bases of the junction left unmatched. Germline-derived CDR1 and CDR2 are SGHVS and FQNEAQ. This CDR3 has 17 residues.

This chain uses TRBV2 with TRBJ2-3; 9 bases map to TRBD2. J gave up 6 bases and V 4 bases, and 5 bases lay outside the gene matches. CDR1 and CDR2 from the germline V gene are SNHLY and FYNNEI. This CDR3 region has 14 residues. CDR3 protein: CASSGIAGADTQYF. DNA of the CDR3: TGTGCCAGCAGTGGGATAGCGGGAGCTGATACGCAGTATTTT.

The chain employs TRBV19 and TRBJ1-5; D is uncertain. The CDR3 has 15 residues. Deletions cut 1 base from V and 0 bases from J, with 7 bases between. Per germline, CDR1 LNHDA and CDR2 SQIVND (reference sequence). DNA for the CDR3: TGTGCCAGTAGTATAGGGCAGTTTAGCAATCAGCCCCAGCATTTT. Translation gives CASSIGQFSNQPQHF.

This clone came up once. CDR3 amino acids: CASSVRDGLAGNEQFF. CDR3 in DNA: TGTGCCAGTAGTGTGCGCGACGGACTAGCGGGAAATGAGCAGTTCTTC. V usage is TRBV19 and J usage is TRBJ2-1, with TRBD2 identical over 12 bases. V lost 5 bases to trimming and J lost 7 bases; unmatched junction nucleotides: 9. CDR3 length equals 16 residues. CDR1 is LNHDA and CDR2 is SQIVND in the germline V gene (reference sequence).

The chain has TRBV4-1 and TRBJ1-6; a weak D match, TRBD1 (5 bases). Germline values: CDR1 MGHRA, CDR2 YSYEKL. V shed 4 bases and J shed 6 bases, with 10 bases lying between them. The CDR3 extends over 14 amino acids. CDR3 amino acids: CASSLGLLNSPLHF. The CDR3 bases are TGCGCCAGCAGCCTGGGACTGCTTAATTCACCCCTCCACTTT.

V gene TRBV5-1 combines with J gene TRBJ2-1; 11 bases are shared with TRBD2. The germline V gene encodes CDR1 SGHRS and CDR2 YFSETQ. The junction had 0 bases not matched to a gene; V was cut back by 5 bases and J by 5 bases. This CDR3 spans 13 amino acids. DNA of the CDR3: TGCGCCAGCAGGACTAGCGGGGACAATGAGCAGTTCTTC. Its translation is CASRTSGDNEQFF.

The CDR3 DNA reads TGCGCCAGCAGCCAAGGGCGAGGTGCCTACGAGCAGTACTTC. This gives the protein CASSQGRGAYEQYF. The V and J genes are TRBV4-1 and TRBJ2-7; no reliable D call. The germline V and J ends were trimmed by 1 base and 2 bases, with 9 bases remaining between them. The CDR3 has 14 residues. Germline V CDR1 and CDR2: MGHRA, YSYEKL.

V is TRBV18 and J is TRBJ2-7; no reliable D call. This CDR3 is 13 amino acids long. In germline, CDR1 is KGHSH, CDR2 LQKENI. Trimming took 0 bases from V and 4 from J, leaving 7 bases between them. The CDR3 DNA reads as TGTGCCAGCTCACCACCCGACGGGTACGAGCAGTACGTC. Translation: CASSPPDGYEQYV.

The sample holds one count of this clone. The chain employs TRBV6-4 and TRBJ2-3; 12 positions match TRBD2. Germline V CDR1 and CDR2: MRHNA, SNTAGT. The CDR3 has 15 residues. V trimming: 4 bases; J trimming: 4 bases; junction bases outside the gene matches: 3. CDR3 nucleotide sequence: TGTGCCAGCAGTGTTGGACTAGCGGGATCAGATACGCAGTATTTT. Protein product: CASSVGLAGSDTQYF.

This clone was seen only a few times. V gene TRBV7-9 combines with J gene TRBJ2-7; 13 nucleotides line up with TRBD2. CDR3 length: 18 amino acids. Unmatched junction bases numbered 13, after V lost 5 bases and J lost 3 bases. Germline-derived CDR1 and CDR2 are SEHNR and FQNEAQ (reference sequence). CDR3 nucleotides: TGTGCCAGCAGCGCATTGGTGACTAGCGGGAGGAGGCACTACGAGCAGTACTTC. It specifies CASSALVTSGRRHYEQYF.

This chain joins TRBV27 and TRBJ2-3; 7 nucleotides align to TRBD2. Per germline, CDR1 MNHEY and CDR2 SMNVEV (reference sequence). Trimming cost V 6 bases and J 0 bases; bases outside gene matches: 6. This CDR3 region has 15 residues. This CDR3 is CASRSYSGSTDTQYF. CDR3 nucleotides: TGTGCCAGCAGGTCCTATAGCGGGAGCACAGATACGCAGTATTTT.